This paragraph reports one TCR beta chain. Its specificity is unknown. A much more abundant neighbour one base away suggests this may be a read error. CDR1 and CDR2 from the germline V gene are SGHTA and FQGNSA. The CDR3 runs to 15 residues. This sample stems from a study of T cells in Graves' hyperthyroidism and ophthalmopathy. Turning to the study itself: Peripheral blood was secured at the point of initial diagnosis, before any treatment.

Findings and limits, study-wide: In simple terms, a model built on 13 V-J features told ophthalmopathy apart from stable hyperthyroidism. Model predictions of ophthalmopathy came a median approximately 6.5 months before onset.

Diagnoses rested on clinical symptoms, serum thyroxine and TRAb, thyroid ultrasound and orbital computed tomography. The CDR3 regions of TCR beta were amplified from RNA transcripts. The HTBI primer set was used in a first-round RT-PCR of the TCR CDR3. MiXCR, applied by TCRdb to the multiplex PCR reads, yields one record per CDR3 protein. The repertoire holds fewer than 750,000 distinct CDR3 sequences, roughly 15% seen once, with under 15% in the top ten. The sequenced sample was blood. The chain employs TRBV7-2 and TRBJ2-1; D is undetermined. This clonotype was obtained from a woman aged 45 to 65 with Graves' ophthalmopathy. The CDR3 DNA reads as TGTGCCAGCAGCTTAGGCCCAATATCCTACAATAAGCAGTTCTTC. Translated, it gives CASSLGPISYNKQFF. Using reference TRBV7-2 and TRBJ2-1 for the parts outside the CDR3, the full variable domain is GAGVSQSPSNKVTEKGKDVELRCDPISGHTALYWYRQSLGQGLEFLIYFQGNSAPDKSGLPSDRFSAERTGGSVSTLTIQRTQQEDSAVYLCASSLGPISYNKQFFGPGTRLTVL.